The T cell receptor (beta chain) described here comes from a study of T cell responses to AZD1222 COVID-19 vaccine. Broader study findings: A mostly white British donor set with more females was recruited, and clonal diversity was possibly underestimated. Reportedly, nearly half of unique spike TCRs recognized epitopes outside B.1.351/B.1.1.7 mutations.

The CDR3 runs to 14 residues. Trimming shortened V by 0 bases and J by 4 bases, and 10 bases separated the two germline ends. Germline assignment: CDR1 SGHVS and CDR2 FQNEAQ. With regard to this clone: Its antigen is undetermined.

The data were produced by immunoSEQ multiplex PCR, yet TCRdb's version contains in-frame clones alone and is incomplete. The sample shows more than 140,000 clones, approximately 90% of them seen only once. The sequencing used peripheral blood, collected on day 0 of AZD1222 vaccination. The TCR was taken from an adult in good health. The chain recombines TRBV7-8 with TRBJ2-7; either TRBD1 or TRBD2 may supply D (5 bases each). CDR3 bases: TGTGCCAGCAGCTTAGCGAGGGGACCGTACGAGCAGTACTTC. Translating gives CASSLARGPYEQYF.